These T cell receptor beta chains were read from a single sample in a study of identifying expanded T cells in peripheral blood. The repertoire was sequenced with immunoSEQ multiplex PCR; TCRdb's copy has only in-frame clones and lacks some. The sample contains 70,000 to 95,000 clones, approximately 90% of which appear only once. Sequenced sample: blood. These receptors all come from a person aged 18 to 70 in good health. CDR3s include the opening cysteine and the closing phenylalanine or tryptophan. A D gene is named only where the DNA matches it firmly. Only some rows state a clone size, as once, few, many or a class for expanded clones.

cdr3_nt	cdr3_aa	v_call	j_call	clone_size	d_call
TGTGCCAGCAGCAACATCGGGAGGGGAAAAGAAAGCACAGATACGCAGTATTTT	CASSNIGRGKESTDTQYF	TRBV21-1	TRBJ2-3	-	-
TGTGCCAGCAGCCCGAACGGGGGGGGCGACGAGCAGTACTTC	CASSPNGGGDEQYF	TRBV5-6	TRBJ2-7	-	TRBD2
TGCGCCAGCAGCCGAGACAGGGATCCAGCCTACGAGCAGTACTTC	CASSRDRDPAYEQYF	TRBV4-1	TRBJ2-7	-	TRBD1
TGTGCCAGCAGTTTAGTGGGGGAGGCTGGCTACACCTTC	CASSLVGEAGYTF	TRBV27	TRBJ1-2	-	-
TGTGCCAGCAGCCCTCACAGGGCCCCCGGAGACTATGGCTACACCTTC	CASSPHRAPGDYGYTF	TRBV7-2	TRBJ1-2	-	-
TGCGCCAGCAGCCAACCCACTAGCGGGGGAGGCAATGAGCAGTTCTTC	CASSQPTSGGGNEQFF	TRBV4-1	TRBJ2-1	-	TRBD2
TGTGCCAGCTCACCGGCGAGCGGGACAGCGAACACCGGGGAGCTGTTTTTT	CASSPASGTANTGELFF	TRBV18	TRBJ2-2	-	-
TGTGCCACCGGACTAGCGGGGGACACCGGGGAGCTGTTTTTT	CATGLAGDTGELFF	TRBV15	TRBJ2-2	-	TRBD2
TGTGCCAGCCTTGAGGCAGGGACTTTAAACTACGAGCAGTACTTC	CASLEAGTLNYEQYF	TRBV7-2	TRBJ2-7	-	-
TGTGCCAGCTCACCATCGGCAGTTGGTCAGCCCCAGCATTTT	CASSPSAVGQPQHF	TRBV18	TRBJ1-5	-	-
TGCAGTGCTAGCACCGGGACCGAGCAGTACTTC	CSASTGTEQYF	TRBV20-1	TRBJ2-7	-	-
TGTGCCTCAAAGCCTCCGGACAGGGTGACTGAAGCTTTCTTT	CASKPPDRVTEAFF	TRBV5-4	TRBJ1-1	-	TRBD1
TGCGCCAGCGCCGATCGGGCAGGGGCTAACTATGGCTACACCTTC	CASADRAGANYGYTF	TRBV5-2	TRBJ1-2	few	-
TGTGCCAGCAGCACTATGGGGCTCGAGCAGTACTTC	CASSTMGLEQYF	TRBV11-3	TRBJ2-7	-	-
TGTGCCAGCAGCTACAGACTAGGGGGGAATTCACCCCTCCACTTT	CASSYRLGGNSPLHF	TRBV7-2	TRBJ1-6	-	-
TGTGCCAGCAGTGATCCAGCGGACGGTACCTACGAGCAGTACTTC	CASSDPADGTYEQYF	TRBV6-1	TRBJ2-7	-	-
TGTGCCAGCAGTCAAGGCCCCGGCAATCAGCCCCAGCATTTT	CASSQGPGNQPQHF	TRBV6-6	TRBJ1-5	few	-
TGTGCCAGCTCACTGGACAGCGTGATTGAGCAGTTCTTC	CASSLDSVIEQFF	TRBV18	TRBJ2-1	-	-
TGTGCCAGCCTGGGGGACGGAAGCTATGGCTACACCTTC	CASLGDGSYGYTF	TRBV6-5	TRBJ1-2	-	-
TGTGCCAGCAGTTACGATCGGACAGGGGGCGCGGGTGGCTACACCTTC	CASSYDRTGGAGGYTF	TRBV6-6	TRBJ1-2	-	TRBD1
TGTGCCAGCAGTTACGGTTGGACGGGGGGCCAAAATGAGCAGTTCTTC	CASSYGWTGGQNEQFF	TRBV6-5	TRBJ2-1	-	-
TGTGCCAGCAGAGCCGCACAGGGGTCCGGGGAGCTGTTTTTT	CASRAAQGSGELFF	TRBV6-1	TRBJ2-2	-	TRBD1
TGCGCCAGCAGAACAGCGAACACTGAAGCTTTCTTT	CASRTANTEAFF	TRBV10-1	TRBJ1-1	-	-
TGTGCCAGCAGTCCCGGGGTGGGGGCCATTGGGGATGGCTACACCTTC	CASSPGVGAIGDGYTF	TRBV7-2	TRBJ1-2	-	-
TGTGCCAGCAGTGAAGCTGGTGAGGGAGGGGGAAACACCATATATTTT	CASSEAGEGGGNTIYF	TRBV6-1	TRBJ1-3	-	-
TGCGCCAGCAGCTTGGCCTCTTGGGTAGGTCGCGAGACCCAGTACTTC	CASSLASWVGRETQYF	TRBV5-1	TRBJ2-5	-	-
TGTGCCAGCAGCTTAGTGGTGGCTAGCGGGAGGCACGAGCAGTTCTTC	CASSLVVASGRHEQFF	TRBV11-2	TRBJ2-1	-	TRBD2
TGCGCCAGCAGCAGAGATAGCACGAATGAGCAGTTCTTC	CASSRDSTNEQFF	TRBV5-1	TRBJ2-1	once	-
TGTGCCAGCAGTCAACCCGGGACAGGGAATGGCTACACCTTC	CASSQPGTGNGYTF	TRBV6-5	TRBJ1-2	few	TRBD1
TGTGCCAGCAGCCCCCGCTTGAAAAAGGACAGGGGGATTGGGACTGAAGCTTTCTTT	CASSPRLKKDRGIGTEAFF	TRBV7-3	TRBJ1-1	-	TRBD1
TGTGCCAGCCGCCTACAGGGGCGGAATTCACCCCTCCACTTT	CASRLQGRNSPLHF	TRBV6-1	TRBJ1-6	-	TRBD1
TGTGCCAGCAGCGGAAACAGACGGGCCGCCCGGATAGAGACCCAGTACTTC	CASSGNRRAARIETQYF	TRBV9	TRBJ2-5	-	-
TGTGCCAGCAGTGAGACGGACAGGGCGGAAGCTTTCTTT	CASSETDRAEAFF	TRBV6-1	TRBJ1-1	-	TRBD1
TGTGCCAGCAGCCCCTATGGAAACTACGAGCAGTACTTC	CASSPYGNYEQYF	TRBV13	TRBJ2-7	-	-
TGCGCCAGCAGCCCCGGATCGGACACCGGGGAGCTGTTTTTT	CASSPGSDTGELFF	TRBV4-3	TRBJ2-2	-	-